This TCR beta chain was sequenced in a study of quantifying T cell responses using KT2 cells. Overall study: RNA was reverse transcribed with TCR alpha and beta constant-region primers. A predetermined fluorescence threshold ended the second PCR, run as a qPCR.

The V and J ends lost 3 bases and 2 bases respectively, with 8 bases between them. The CDR3 covers 13 residues. A single-stranded UMI oligo with SP2 sequence was ligated to cDNA 3' ends. The first PCR ran roughly 4 cycles with an equimolar RC1.1 and RC1.2 beta primer mix. One entry per CDR3 protein results from TCRdb running MiXCR on the UMI-ligation and nested PCR reads. The sample yields 31,000 or so distinct CDR3 sequences, 10% seen once. Many counts were recorded for this clonotype. The chain is built from TRBV12-3 or TRBV12-4 and TRBJ2-7; D unclear. This sequence was found in a human donor. The sequenced material came from PBMCs spiked with cells of the T cell clone KT2. The CDR3 sequence: CASSLFPAYEQYF. For the CDR3, the DNA is TGTGCCAGCAGTTTGTTCCCAGCCTACGAGCAGTACTTC.